The T cell receptor (beta chain) under discussion was sequenced for a study of blood T cell repertoires in COVID-19. The repertoire was sequenced with immunoSEQ multiplex PCR; TCRdb's copy has only in-frame clones and lacks some. The repertoire holds 140,000 or so clones, with approximately 85% as singletons. Those who participated ranged in age from about 18 to 89 years and resided in 20 to 30 US areas. The source material was PBMCs or T cells enriched from blood (not recorded which). The origin of this receptor is a woman aged 50 to 60 with acute COVID-19.

CDR3 coding DNA: TGTGCCAGCAGGACTACTAGCAGTTCCTACGAGCAGTACTTC. Protein product: CASRTTSSSYEQYF. The chain employs TRBV2 and TRBJ2-7; the D gene is possibly TRBD2 (6 bases). V lost 6 bases to trimming and J lost 1 base, with 13 bases between them. This CDR3 comprises 14 residues. CDR1 is SNHLY, CDR2 FYNNEI, per germline.